This entry is about one TCR beta chain. CD8+ and CD4+ T cells taken from blood had their TCR beta sequenced. The sample comes from a study of CD8 T cells in Susac syndrome. Random-hexamer reverse transcription was applied to roughly 0.5 to 1 ug RNA. TCR beta CDR3 was amplified by immunoSEQ covering 54 Vbeta and 13 Jbeta. TCRdb passed the immunoSEQ multiplex PCR reads through MiXCR, listing each CDR3 protein once. The sample carries 180,000 or so distinct CDR3 sequences, about 94% recorded once. The TCR was taken from a human donor in good health. Sequencing was carried out using CD4+ T cells from PBMCs.

Written as DNA, the CDR3 is TGTGCCAGCAGTTACCCCGCGATCGGGTGGGACACTGAAGCTTTCTTT. It codes for CASSYPAIGWDTEAFF. This rearrangement joins TRBV6-2 or TRBV6-3 to TRBJ1-1; D gene ambiguous. This CDR3 is built from 16 residues. Trimming pared 2 bases from V and 3 bases from J, leaving 16 bases between. Germline-derived CDR1 and CDR2 are MNHEY and SVGEGT.